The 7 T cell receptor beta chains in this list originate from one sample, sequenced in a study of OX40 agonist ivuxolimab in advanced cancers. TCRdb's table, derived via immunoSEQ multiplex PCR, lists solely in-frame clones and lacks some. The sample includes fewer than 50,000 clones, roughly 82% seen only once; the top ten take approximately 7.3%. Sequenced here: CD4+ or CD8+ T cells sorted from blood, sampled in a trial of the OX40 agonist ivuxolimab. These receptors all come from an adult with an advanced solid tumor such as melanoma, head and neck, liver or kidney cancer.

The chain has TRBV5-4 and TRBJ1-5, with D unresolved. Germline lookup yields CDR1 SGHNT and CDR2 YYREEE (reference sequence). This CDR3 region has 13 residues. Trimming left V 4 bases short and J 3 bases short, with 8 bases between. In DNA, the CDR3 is TGTGCCAGCAGCCCAGCCCCCAATCAGCCCCAGCATTTT. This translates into CASSPAPNQPQHF. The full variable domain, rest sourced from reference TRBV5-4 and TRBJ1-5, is ETGVTQSPTHLIKTRGQQVTLRCSSQSGHNTVSWYQQALGQGPQFIFQYYREEENGRGNFPPRFSGLQFPNYSSELNVNALELDDSALYLCASSPAPNQPQHFGDGTRLSIL.

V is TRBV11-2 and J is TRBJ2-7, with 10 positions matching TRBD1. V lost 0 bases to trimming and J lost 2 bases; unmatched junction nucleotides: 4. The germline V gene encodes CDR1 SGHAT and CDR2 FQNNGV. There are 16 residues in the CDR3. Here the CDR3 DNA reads TGTGCCAGCAGCTTAGAACGGACAGGGGGGACCTACGAGCAGTACTTC. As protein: CASSLERTGGTYEQYF.

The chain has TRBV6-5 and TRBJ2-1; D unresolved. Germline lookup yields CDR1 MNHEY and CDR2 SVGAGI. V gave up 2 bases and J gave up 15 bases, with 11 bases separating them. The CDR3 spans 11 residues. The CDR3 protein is CASSYGPVRFF. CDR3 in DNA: TGTGCCAGCAGTTACGGTCCGGTGAGGTTCTTC.

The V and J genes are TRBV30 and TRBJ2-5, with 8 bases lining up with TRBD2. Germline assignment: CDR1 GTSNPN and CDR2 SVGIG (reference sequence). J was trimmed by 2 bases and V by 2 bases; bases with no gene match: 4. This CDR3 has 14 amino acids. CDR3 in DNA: TGTGCCTGGAGTACTAGCGGTGTACAAGAGACCCAGTACTTC. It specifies CAWSTSGVQETQYF.

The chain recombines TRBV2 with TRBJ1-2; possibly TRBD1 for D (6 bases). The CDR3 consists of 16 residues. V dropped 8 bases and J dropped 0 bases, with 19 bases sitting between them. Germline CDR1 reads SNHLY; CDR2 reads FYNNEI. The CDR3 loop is CASGGRGGSANYGYTF. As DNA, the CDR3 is TGTGCCAGCGGGGGGCGTGGAGGGTCTGCTAACTATGGCTACACCTTC. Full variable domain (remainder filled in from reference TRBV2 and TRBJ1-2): EPEVTQTPSHQVTQMGQEVILRCVPISNHLYFYWYRQILGQKVEFLVSFYNNEISEKSEIFDDQFSVERPDGSNFTLKIRSTKLEDSAMYFCASGGRGGSANYGYTFGSGTRLTVV.

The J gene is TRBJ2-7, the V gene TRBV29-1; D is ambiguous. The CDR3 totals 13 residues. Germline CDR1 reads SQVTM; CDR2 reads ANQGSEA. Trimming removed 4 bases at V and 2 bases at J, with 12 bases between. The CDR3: CSVGLSDAYEQYF. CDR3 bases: TGCAGCGTTGGATTATCTGACGCCTACGAGCAGTACTTC.

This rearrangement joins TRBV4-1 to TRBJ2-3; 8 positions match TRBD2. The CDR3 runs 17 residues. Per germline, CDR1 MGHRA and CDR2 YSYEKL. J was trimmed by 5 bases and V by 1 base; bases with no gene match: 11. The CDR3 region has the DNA TGCGCCAGCAGCCAAGTACTGGTGGGAGCGGGAGTAGATACGCAGTATTTT. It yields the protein CASSQVLVGAGVDTQYF.